This entry lists 20 T cell receptor beta chains sequenced from one sample in a study of blood T cell repertoires in COVID-19. The protocol was immunoSEQ multiplex PCR, while the TCRdb copy is restricted to in-frame clones and leaves out a portion. The sample includes a few hundred thousand clones, around 85% of them seen just once. The sample was peripheral blood. The receptors derive from a man aged 55 to 69 with acute or convalescent COVID-19.

The chain carries TRBV4-1 and TRBJ1-5; the match to TRBD1 covers 9 bases. Per germline, CDR1 MGHRA and CDR2 YSYEKL. The CDR3 consists of 18 residues. The ends lost 0 bases at V and 6 bases at J; junction bases unmatched: 12. The CDR3: CASSQDLGQGTGRQPQHF. DNA for the CDR3: TGCGCCAGCAGCCAAGATCTGGGACAGGGTACGGGGCGTCAGCCCCAGCATTTT.

This clone was counted only a few times. The same CDR3 also results from other DNA sequences found in this sample. CDR3 DNA: TGTGCCAGCAGCTTAGGCCGGGGAACCTACGAGCAGTACTTC. Amino acids: CASSLGRGTYEQYF. The chain employs TRBV7-9 and TRBJ2-7; D possibly corresponds to TRBD2 (5 bases). Germline CDR1 reads SEHNR; CDR2 reads FQNEAQ (reference sequence). V was clipped by 1 base and J by 2 bases, with 9 bases between them. The CDR3 consists of 14 residues.

The chain joins TRBV5-6 to TRBJ2-3, with D tentatively TRBD2 (6 bases). V gave up 3 bases and J gave up 4 bases, with 12 bases separating them. CDR3 length: 14 amino acids. Germline assignment: CDR1 SGHDT and CDR2 YYEEEE. The CDR3 DNA follows: TGTGCCAGCAGCTCCGTGACTAGGGCAGATACGCAGTATTTT. This gives the protein CASSSVTRADTQYF.

The chain is built from TRBV19 and TRBJ2-2; 7 bases are a match to TRBD2. Germline V gene sequence: CDR1 LNHDA, CDR2 SQIVND (reference sequence). This CDR3 is built from 14 residues. J gave up 8 bases and V 10 bases, and 13 bases lay outside the gene matches. As DNA, the CDR3 is TGTGCCACCCACCCCCCGGCGGGAGAAGGGGAGCTGTTTTTT. Translated: CATHPPAGEGELFF.

This sequence joins TRBV9 and TRBJ1-5; TRBD1 matches at 7 bases. Trimming took 2 bases from V and 0 from J; bases not matched to a gene: 2. Germline loops: CDR1 SGDLS, CDR2 YYNGEE. The CDR3 contains 15 residues. Here the CDR3 reads CASSVTGSSNQPQHF. The CDR3, as DNA: TGTGCCAGCAGCGTGACAGGGAGTAGCAATCAGCCCCAGCATTTT.

The chain has TRBV5-1 and TRBJ2-2; D uncertain. CDR1 SGHRS and CDR2 YFSETQ come from the germline V gene. V dropped 4 bases and J dropped 6 bases, with 13 bases sitting between them. The CDR3 is 14 residues long. The CDR3 coding sequence is TGCGCCAGCAGCATAGATTTGGTCGCCGGGGAGCTGTTTTTT. It codes for CASSIDLVAGELFF.

The chain has TRBV9 and TRBJ2-7; TRBD2 agrees at 7 bases. In germline, CDR1 is SGDLS, CDR2 YYNGEE. Trimming took 4 bases from V and 3 from J; bases not matched to a gene: 7. The CDR3 spans 14 residues. CDR3 DNA sequence: TGTGCCAGCAGCACGAGCGGGAACGGCTACGAGCAGTACTTC. It specifies CASSTSGNGYEQYF.

The genes are TRBV28 and TRBJ1-5; D call uncertain. Trimming removed 7 bases at V and 5 bases at J, with 9 bases between. The germline CDR1 and CDR2 sequences are MDHEN and SYDVKM. The CDR3 spans 12 residues. The CDR3 nucleotides are TGTGCCAGCACCCAGTTGTATCAGCCCCAGCATTTT. This translates into CASTQLYQPQHF. Variable domain in full (rest from reference TRBV28 and TRBJ1-5): DVKVTQSSRYLVKRTGEKVFLECVQDMDHENMFWYRQDPGLGLRLIYFSYDVKMKEKGDIPEGYSVSREKKERFSLILESASTNQTSMYLCASTQLYQPQHFGDGTRLSIL.

The J gene is TRBJ1-5, the V gene TRBV27, with D possibly being TRBD1 (6 bases). CDR1 is MNHEY, CDR2 SMNVEV, per germline (reference sequence). Between the trimmed V and J ends, which lost 5 bases and 4 bases, there was a span of 15 bases. This CDR3 region has 15 residues. This chain's CDR3 is CASSPQGWENQPQHF. CDR3 in DNA: TGTGCCAGCAGTCCGCAGGGGTGGGAGAATCAGCCCCAGCATTTT.

V gene TRBV5-5 combines with J gene TRBJ2-2, with D unclear. Trimming cost V 4 bases and J 8 bases, with 9 bases left between them. The V gene's germline CDR1 is SGHKS and CDR2 YYEKEE (reference sequence). This CDR3 is 12 amino acids long. The CDR3 reads CASSELLGELFF. In nucleotides, the CDR3 is TGTGCCAGCAGCGAGCTATTGGGGGAGCTGTTTTTT.

This rearrangement joins TRBV7-9 to TRBJ1-1; a weak D match, TRBD1 (5 bases). This CDR3 spans 13 amino acids. In germline, CDR1 is SEHNR, CDR2 FQNEAQ (reference sequence). V lost 2 bases to trimming and J lost 10 bases, with 14 bases between them. In DNA form, the CDR3 reads TGTGCCAGCAGCTTAAGGATGGGGCTCGGAGCTTTCTTT. Translated, it gives CASSLRMGLGAFF.

The chain combines TRBV6-5 with TRBJ2-5; no definite D call. The germline V and J ends were trimmed by 7 bases and 2 bases, with 5 bases remaining between them. Germline CDR1 reads MNHEY; CDR2 reads SVGAGI. This CDR3 spans 11 amino acids. CDR3 protein: CASTIQETQYF. The CDR3 coding sequence is TGTGCCAGCACTATACAAGAGACCCAGTACTTC.

This chain uses TRBV4-2 with TRBJ2-7, with 9 bases identical to TRBD1. Trimming at V came to 4 bases and at J to 3 bases, leaving 13 bases not matched to a gene. The CDR3 loop spans 17 amino acids. Germline CDR1 is LGHNA and CDR2 is YNFKEQ. The CDR3 sequence: CASSPSQATGGLYEQYF. CDR3 DNA sequence: TGTGCCAGCAGCCCCAGCCAAGCGACAGGGGGTCTCTACGAGCAGTACTTC.

The chain has TRBV6-6 and TRBJ1-5; 7 bases are a match to TRBD1. Trimming removed 7 bases from V and 7 bases from J; junction bases left unmatched: 10. The CDR3 sequence is 14 residues long. The V gene's germline CDR1 is MNHNY and CDR2 SVGAGI (reference sequence). CDR3 in DNA: TGTGCCAGCACCCGGGACAGCCCAATACAGCCCCAGCATTTT. Translating it yields CASTRDSPIQPQHF.

The rearrangement links TRBV19 to TRBJ1-4, with 9 bases matching TRBD1. Germline assignment: CDR1 LNHDA and CDR2 SQIVND (reference sequence). Trimming cost V 6 bases and J 12 bases; bases outside gene matches: 8. The CDR3 runs to 13 residues. CDR3 bases: TGTGCCAGTAGGCCGGGACAGGGCAGGGAACTGTTTTTT. This sequence encodes CASRPGQGRELFF.

This chain links TRBV7-2 with TRBJ2-1, with TRBD2 matching 7 bases. The junction had 7 bases not matched to a gene; V was cut back by 4 bases and J by 7 bases. Germline CDR1 is SGHTA and CDR2 is FQGNSA. This CDR3 region has 14 residues. The CDR3 DNA sequence: TGTGCCAGCAGCTACGGGAGGCACTTAAATGAGCAGTTCTTC. This gives the protein CASSYGRHLNEQFF.

This chain joins TRBV19 and TRBJ1-6; 9 bases line up with TRBD1. With 10 bases clipped from V and 6 bases from J, the junction kept 4 bases outside the gene matches. Germline V gene sequence: CDR1 LNHDA, CDR2 SQIVND (reference sequence). This CDR3 region has 13 residues. Written as DNA, the CDR3 is TGTGCCACCTCGGGACAGGGTAATTCACCCCTCCACTTT. Protein: CATSGQGNSPLHF.

This chain uses TRBV5-1 with TRBJ2-2; 10 bases match TRBD1. V lost 9 bases and J lost 5; bases outside the gene matches: 7. In germline, CDR1 is SGHRS, CDR2 YFSETQ. The CDR3 contains 14 residues. Written as DNA, the CDR3 is TGCGCCACCCACCGGGACAGGGGTACCGGGGAGCTGTTTTTT. It specifies CATHRDRGTGELFF.

The table lists this clone with a few counts. This chain uses TRBV30 with TRBJ2-2; 9 nucleotides align to TRBD1. Germline V gene sequence: CDR1 GTSNPN, CDR2 SVGIG (reference sequence). V was pared by 2 bases and J by 5 bases, with 6 bases of the junction left unmatched. The CDR3 has 15 amino acids. CDR3 nucleotides: TGTGCCTGGAGTACCCCGGGACAGGGAACCGGGGAGCTGTTTTTT. This encodes CAWSTPGQGTGELFF.

The rearrangement joins TRBV9 to TRBJ2-1; 8 nucleotides line up with TRBD2. This CDR3 has 15 residues. The germline gives CDR1 SGDLS, CDR2 YYNGEE. With 2 bases clipped from V and 2 bases from J, the junction kept 3 bases outside the gene matches. The CDR3 DNA reads TGTGCCAGCAGCGTGGTACTAGCGGCCTACAATGAGCAGTTCTTC. Its translation: CASSVVLAAYNEQFF.